This T cell receptor (beta chain) is drawn from a study of T cell responses to AZD1222 COVID-19 vaccine. The protocol was immunoSEQ multiplex PCR, while the TCRdb copy is restricted to in-frame clones and leaves out a portion. The sample records approximately 180,000 clones, over 80% being singletons. V was pared by 6 bases and J by 1 base, with 17 bases between. The germline V gene encodes CDR1 LNHDA and CDR2 SQIVND (reference sequence). This CDR3 has 16 residues. The TCR comes from an adult who received the MenACWY meningococcal vaccine as a control. The sample consisted of peripheral blood, taken 28 days after the second dose of the MenACWY control vaccine. This chain connects TRBV19 to TRBJ2-3; D is perhaps TRBD1 (5 bases). This CDR3 reads CASSPTQGRGTDTQYF. For the CDR3, the DNA is TGTGCCAGTAGCCCTACGCAGGGTCGCGGCACAGATACGCAGTATTTT.